Listed below are T cell receptor beta chains from one sample, sequenced in a study of blood T cell repertoires in COVID-19. Only in-frame clones appear in the TCRdb table, and some are missing; sequencing was by immunoSEQ multiplex PCR. The table has roughly 200,000 clones, 80% to 85% seen once; the top ten hold about 4.2%. Input material: peripheral blood. The receptors here all came from a man aged 45-65 years with active or convalescent COVID-19. Both conserved end residues are part of each CDR3. Part of the rows lack a size; the others show once, few, many or a class for expanded clones.

CDR3 protein,clone size,V gene,J gene
CASSLTWGGDTEAFF,-,TRBV7-9,TRBJ1-1
CASSYSRLTSTDTQYF,-,TRBV6-5,TRBJ2-3
CASSQDRREQETQYF,-,TRBV3-1/TRBV3-2,TRBJ2-5
CATRGAGATYEQYF,few,TRBV6-6,TRBJ2-7
CASSSGQGIRTDTQYF,-,TRBV5-1,TRBJ2-3
CAISRGSSYEQYF,-,TRBV10-3,TRBJ2-7
CAWSQGASSYEQYF,-,TRBV30,TRBJ2-7
CASRSSGANYGYTF,-,TRBV18,TRBJ1-2
CASSLGQGGPNEQFF,-,TRBV7-6,TRBJ2-1
CASRGDNNYGYTF,once,TRBV5-1,TRBJ1-2
CASSLSTAIPQETQYF,-,TRBV5-1,TRBJ2-5
CASGTSGGANEQFF,few,TRBV5-1,TRBJ2-1
CASSPPGAYEQYF,-,TRBV19,TRBJ2-7
CASRPGSSRTDTQYF,-,TRBV6-6,TRBJ2-3
CASRTGGEKLFF,-,TRBV7-8,TRBJ1-4
CASSLTGGGVNSPLHF,-,TRBV7-3,TRBJ1-6
CASSQELAGGPETQYF,-,TRBV3-1/TRBV3-2,TRBJ2-5
CASSFTGDTGELFF,-,TRBV7-3,TRBJ2-2
CASSLSGTGTDEQYF,few,TRBV28,TRBJ2-7
CSASAGVTYNEQFF,-,TRBV20-1,TRBJ2-1
CASSLTDPGQPQHF,-,TRBV7-2,TRBJ1-5
CASSLAGSSYEQYF,-,TRBV7-2,TRBJ2-7
CASSLARATYEQYF,-,TRBV5-5,TRBJ2-7
CASSQDAGVSQETQYF,-,TRBV14,TRBJ2-5
CASTYTGGATYEQFF,few,TRBV7-2,TRBJ2-1
CASSLDREGGYTF,-,TRBV19,TRBJ1-2
CAGGSSYNEQFF,-,TRBV29-1,TRBJ2-1
CASTSPPDTQYF,-,TRBV12-3/TRBV12-4,TRBJ2-3
CASRGTGNEGYTF,few,TRBV28,TRBJ1-2
CAWRSPFSGGRNTEAFF,-,TRBV30,TRBJ1-1
CASSLSGGLNEQFF,-,TRBV5-1,TRBJ2-1
CASSSRQGSETQYF,-,TRBV7-2,TRBJ2-5
CASSQDLERPWVHF,-,TRBV4-1,TRBJ2-7
CASSLQGSGNTIYF,-,TRBV7-6,TRBJ1-3
CASSLEVLDEQFF,-,TRBV7-9,TRBJ2-1
CASGTGEGQPQHF,-,TRBV6-5,TRBJ1-5
CASSFGTGNGYTF,-,TRBV27,TRBJ1-2
CASSPDRAQETQYF,-,TRBV2,TRBJ2-5
CASSRTPTANTEAFF,few,TRBV7-3,TRBJ1-1
CASSPSGVSTDTQYF,-,TRBV11-3,TRBJ2-3
CASNSAGRGRDTQYF,-,TRBV7-9,TRBJ2-3
CASSQTRGFGYTF,-,TRBV6-2/TRBV6-3,TRBJ1-2
CASSIDLSPNTEAFF,-,TRBV19,TRBJ1-1
CASSLETGPVYEQYF,-,TRBV11-2,TRBJ2-7
CASSGGNQPQHF,-,TRBV2,TRBJ1-5
CASSPGLAGVDTQYF,-,TRBV5-1,TRBJ2-3
CAISGERGAITDTQYF,-,TRBV10-3,TRBJ2-3
CASSQGARGTEAFF,-,TRBV4-3,TRBJ1-1
CASSSTSGDQETQYF,once,TRBV6-5,TRBJ2-5
CASSITDRRSMNTEAFF,-,TRBV28,TRBJ1-1
CASSLGGLNTEAFF,few,TRBV7-9,TRBJ1-1
CATSDPVSGEAFF,-,TRBV24-1,TRBJ1-1
CASSHSGNTIYF,-,TRBV5-6,TRBJ1-3
CASSLTGAGEYYNEQFF,once,TRBV13,TRBJ2-1
CASSLYRDQPQHF,-,TRBV6-5,TRBJ1-5
CASGLGKGYEQYF,-,TRBV12-3/TRBV12-4,TRBJ2-7
CASSLGQGSGGYTF,-,TRBV5-6,TRBJ1-2
CASSLLDRVYEQYF,-,TRBV18,TRBJ2-7
CASSLRTVDSNQPQHF,-,TRBV5-6,TRBJ1-5